This is a list of T cell receptor beta chains from one sample in a study of T-cell memory formation after mild COVID-19. TCRdb reanalysed the 5' RACE reads using MiXCR and keeps one entry per CDR3 protein. The table lists approximately 260,000 distinct CDR3 sequences, about 17% of them singletons. Material for sequencing was PBMCs or a T cell subset sorted from them (not recorded which). Source of these receptors: a man younger than 30 who had mild COVID-19 (a few samples of this study predate the infection). Cell type and time point are not known. Each CDR3 is given with its conserved first and last residue.

CDR3 protein,J gene,V gene
CASSLTTGGPFTDTQYF,TRBJ2-3,TRBV6-2/TRBV6-3
CSAGGFGVTEAFF,TRBJ1-1,TRBV20-1
CASTDLWAETQYF,TRBJ2-5,TRBV7-9
CSARVPGLLGAFF,TRBJ1-1,TRBV20-1
CASSPRYNEQFF,TRBJ2-1,TRBV7-2
CSADPPGQGSQPQHF,TRBJ1-5,TRBV20-1
CASSFGDRVDYGYTF,TRBJ1-2,TRBV12-3/TRBV12-4
CASSSLGPGSSTDTQYF,TRBJ2-3,TRBV9
CSHGGQGDIQYF,TRBJ2-4,TRBV29-1
CATSTWTGEQFF,TRBJ2-1,TRBV24-1
CASSRILAGGLHEQFF,TRBJ2-1,TRBV6-6
CASSEESSYNEQFF,TRBJ2-1,TRBV12-3/TRBV12-4
CASSRDTDSYEQYF,TRBJ2-7,TRBV6-5
CASRLASGGGYEQYF,TRBJ2-7,TRBV5-1
CASSQEFLGSEETQYF,TRBJ2-5,TRBV4-2
CASSSYVTDTQYF,TRBJ2-3,TRBV7-2
CASRPAPLGRNIQYF,TRBJ2-4,TRBV6-2/TRBV6-3
CASSVASGGPYEQYF,TRBJ2-7,TRBV9
CSAIGQGKNTEAFF,TRBJ1-1,TRBV20-1
CASSRSTTSGPDEQYF,TRBJ2-7,TRBV6-5
CSAWSGGQPQHF,TRBJ1-5,TRBV20-1
CASSVRPGHNNEQFF,TRBJ2-1,TRBV9
CASSLRGGGSTDTQYF,TRBJ2-3,TRBV7-3
CASSQDGQNTEAFF,TRBJ1-1,TRBV4-1
CASSEQDTGELFF,TRBJ2-2,TRBV11-2
CASSPRDRSRETQYF,TRBJ2-5,TRBV7-9
CASGSPSYGYTF,TRBJ1-2,TRBV12-3/TRBV12-4
CASSLYPGENEQFF,TRBJ2-1,TRBV5-1